The 25 T cell receptor beta chains given below trace back to one sample, sequenced in a study of blood T cells in healthy people across ages. Next came a second PCR, run for about 7 to 12 cycles, which used a sample-barcoded 5' primer along with a J-beta primer mix. From the 5' RACE reads, TCRdb called clonotypes with MiXCR, one entry per CDR3 protein. The table includes approximately 960,000 distinct CDR3 sequences, 25% to 35% detected once. These data also featured in a second study, about T cells of mothers and their children.

The sequenced material came from blood. These receptors all stem from a middle-aged woman in good health.

This clonotype was counted many times. The V call is TRBV12-3 or TRBV12-4, the J call TRBJ1-5, with D unresolved. This CDR3 spans 12 amino acids. The V and J ends lost 1 base and 6 bases respectively, with 4 bases between them. This CDR3 is CASSLDVQPQHF. Written as DNA, the CDR3 is TGTGCCAGCAGTTTAGATGTTCAGCCCCAGCATTTT.

The rearrangement links TRBV14 to TRBJ2-6; D gene unclear. This CDR3 is 16 amino acids long. Germline values: CDR1 SGHDN, CDR2 FVKESK. Trimming took off 1 base at V and 0 bases at J, with 7 bases between the two ends. CDR3 nucleotide sequence: TGTGCCAGCAGCCAAGTGCCGGGCTCTGGGGCCAACGTCCTGACTTTC. This sequence encodes CASSQVPGSGANVLTF. Supplemented by reference TRBV14 and TRBJ2-6, the full variable domain reads EAGVTQFPSHSVIEKGQTVTLRCDPISGHDNLYWYRRVMGKEIKFLLHFVKESKQDESGMPNNRFLAERTGGTYSTLKVQPAELEDSGVYFCASSQVPGSGANVLTFGAGSRLTVL.

This clonotype was recorded a few times. The rearrangement joins TRBV27 to TRBJ2-7; TRBD1 agrees at 9 bases. After removal of 4 bases from V and 6 bases from J, the junction contained 10 bases not matched to a gene. The CDR3 is made up of 15 amino acids. The V gene's germline CDR1 is MNHEY and CDR2 SMNVEV (reference sequence). The CDR3 sequence: CASSYRGPSTSEQYF. Written as DNA, the CDR3 is TGTGCCAGCAGTTACAGGGGGCCCAGTACCAGCGAGCAGTACTTC.

Of note for this clonotype: At one end the junction does not follow the germline gene, possibly because of a read error. Here the CDR3 reads CVSNNYNEQFF. DNA for the CDR3: TGTGTCAGCAATAACTACAATGAGCAGTTCTTC. The chain uses TRBV12-3 or TRBV12-4 and TRBJ2-1; no definite D call. The length of the CDR3 is 11 residues.

At least ten counts were recorded for this clonotype. The chain couples TRBV6-6 to TRBJ2-1; 7 positions match TRBD1. The CDR3 is 14 residues long. Germline CDR1 MNHNY, CDR2 SVGAGI (reference sequence). The V gene end was trimmed by 8 bases and the J gene end by 7 bases; junction bases not matched to a gene: 11. As DNA, the CDR3 is TGTGCCAGCCGAAAAAAAGACAGGGAAAATGAGCAGTTCTTC. It is translated as CASRKKDRENEQFF.

This clonotype appeared a few times. The chain is built from TRBV7-9 and TRBJ2-5; D unclear. Germline assignment: CDR1 SEHNR and CDR2 FQNEAQ (reference sequence). The CDR3 runs to 14 residues. Trimming stripped 2 bases from V and 4 bases from J, with 11 bases between. The CDR3 loop is CASSLSIPAETQYF. CDR3 sequence (DNA): TGTGCCAGCAGCTTATCGATCCCCGCAGAGACCCAGTACTTC.

This clonotype was seen many times. The V gene is TRBV4-1, the J gene TRBJ2-1; 10 nucleotides align to TRBD1. Germline V lookup: CDR1 MGHRA, CDR2 YSYEKL. J was trimmed by 7 bases and V by 3 bases; bases with no gene match: 9. This CDR3 has 16 amino acids. CDR3 nucleotides: TGCGCCAGCAGCCAGACCGACAGGGGGCCGCGAAATGAGCAGTTCTTC. Amino acids: CASSQTDRGPRNEQFF.

This clonotype has ten or more counts. The gene calls are TRBV29-1 and TRBJ2-7; D gene ambiguous. Trimming pared 2 bases from V and 2 bases from J, leaving 13 bases between. In germline, CDR1 is SQVTM, CDR2 ANQGSEA. This CDR3 spans 14 amino acids. CDR3 residues: CSVESYAGTYEQYF. CDR3 DNA sequence: TGCAGCGTTGAATCTTACGCAGGTACCTACGAGCAGTACTTC.

The chain uses TRBV7-2 and TRBJ1-1; 7 bases map to TRBD1. CDR1 is SGHTA, CDR2 FQGNSA, per germline. V dropped 4 bases and J dropped 2; count of bases not matched to a gene: 7. The CDR3 loop spans 15 amino acids. This chain's CDR3 is CASSSHGTVNTEAFF. The CDR3 coding sequence is TGTGCCAGCAGCTCTCATGGGACAGTCAACACTGAAGCTTTCTTT.

About this clonotype: At one of its ends the junction is not consistent with the germline gene, which may arise from a read error. DNA for the CDR3: TGTGCCAGCAGCCAAGGGATCGGCGGGGGAGGCACAGGTACGCAGTATTTT. This sequence encodes CASSQGIGGGGTGTQYF. The chain carries TRBV3-1 and TRBJ2-3; 7 bases match TRBD2. CDR1 and CDR2 from the germline V gene are LGHDT and YNNKEL (reference sequence). There are 17 residues in the CDR3.

This clonotype came up a few times. This chain uses TRBV5-1 with TRBJ2-1; TRBD2 matches at 7 bases. V shed 7 bases and J 10 bases; nucleotides not matched to a gene: 5. This CDR3 has 11 residues. Germline V CDR1 and CDR2: SGHRS, YFSETQ. The CDR3 sequence: CASLSGPEQFF. CDR3 sequence (DNA): TGCGCCAGCCTTAGCGGGCCCGAGCAGTTCTTC.

CDR3 sequence reads: CASSLPRGGGQAEAFF. In DNA form, the CDR3 reads TGTGCCAGCAGTTTACCCAGGGGCGGAGGTCAGGCTGAAGCTTTCTTT. V and J are TRBV28 and TRBJ1-1, with a weak D call TRBD1 (6 bases). Germline CDR1 and CDR2: MDHEN and SYDVKM. Between the trimmed V and J ends, which lost 2 bases and 6 bases, there was a span of 19 bases. The CDR3 covers 16 residues.

J is TRBJ1-1 and V is TRBV12-3 or TRBV12-4, with TRBD1 matching 8 bases. This CDR3 has 13 amino acids. J gave up 8 bases and V 6 bases, and 8 bases lay outside the gene matches. The CDR3 protein is CASRPDRGREAFF. CDR3 nucleotides: TGTGCCAGCAGGCCCGACAGGGGTCGAGAAGCTTTCTTT.

V and J are TRBV20-1 and TRBJ2-1, with TRBD2 as a possible D gene (5 bases). The length of the CDR3 is 12 residues. With 6 bases removed from V and 10 bases from J, the gap between germline ends came to 16 bases. Germline V gene sequence: CDR1 DFQATT, CDR2 SNEGSKA (reference sequence). The CDR3 nucleotides read TGCAGTGCCCCGAAGCGGATTCAAGAGCAGTTCTTC. Residues: CSAPKRIQEQFF.

This chain links TRBV2 with TRBJ2-1, with 11 bases that match TRBD2. The CDR3 totals 15 residues. Germline values: CDR1 SNHLY, CDR2 FYNNEI. V shed 5 bases and J 5 bases; nucleotides not matched to a gene: 5. CDR3 sequence reads: CASSRLAGSHNEQFF. DNA of the CDR3: TGTGCCAGCAGTAGACTAGCGGGGTCTCACAATGAGCAGTTCTTC.

The V and J genes are TRBV4-1 and TRBJ1-1; 7 bases are shared with TRBD1. Germline V gene lookup returns CDR1 MGHRA and CDR2 YSYEKL. V lost 1 base and J lost 4; bases outside the gene matches: 6. This CDR3 region has 15 residues. The DNA for the CDR3 is TGCGCCAGCAGCCAAGGACAGGGCATGAGCACTGAAGCTTTCTTT. Translation: CASSQGQGMSTEAFF.

As concerns this clonotype: The junction shows a germline mismatch at one end, possibly a read error. The V gene is TRBV6-4, the J gene TRBJ2-3; 11 bases line up with TRBD2. This CDR3 contains 15 residues. The germline V gene encodes CDR1 MRHNA and CDR2 SNTAGT. The CDR3 DNA is TGTGCCGGCAGTGACTCGACTAGCGGGGCGGATACGCAGTATTTT. Protein: CAGSDSTSGADTQYF.

This clonotype was picked up one time. This chain links TRBV6-6 with TRBJ2-7; D call uncertain. The DNA end lines up better with TRBJ2-5; the J call may be wrong. The CDR3 has 12 residues. Germline CDR1 is MNHNY and CDR2 is SVGAGI (reference sequence). The CDR3 loop reads CASAQSRETQYF. CDR3 nucleotide sequence: TGTGCCAGCGCTCAGTCAAGAGAGACCCAGTACTTC.

This clonotype has a count of ten or more. The chain has TRBV9 and TRBJ2-1, with D unclear. CDR1 is SGDLS and CDR2 is YYNGEE in the germline V gene. The CDR3 covers 18 residues. V was clipped by 3 bases and J by 6 bases, with 25 bases between them. Here the CDR3 DNA reads TGTGCCAGCAGCGAATATCCACTTTTCGTTCGGTTGGGCAATGAGCAGTTCTTC. Its protein is CASSEYPLFVRLGNEQFF.

This clonotype was picked up many times. The rearrangement uses TRBV4-3 and TRBJ2-3; TRBD2 matches at 11 bases. Germline V lookup: CDR1 LGHNA, CDR2 YSLEER. The CDR3 length is 21 residues. J was trimmed by 2 bases and V by 0 bases; bases with no gene match: 16. CDR3 sequence reads: CASSQDIGSGGAYPYTDTQYF. As DNA, the CDR3 is TGCGCCAGCAGCCAAGATATCGGTAGCGGGGGGGCTTATCCCTACACAGATACGCAGTATTTT.

V gene TRBV19 combines with J gene TRBJ1-1; D unresolved. The germline V gene has CDR1 LNHDA and CDR2 SQIVND (reference sequence). V lost 7 bases, J lost 1 base, and 7 bases lay in between. The CDR3 is 12 residues long. Here the CDR3 DNA reads TGTGCCAGTAAGTGGAGGAACACTGAAGCTTTCTTT. This translates into CASKWRNTEAFF.

The genes are TRBV5-1 and TRBJ1-1; TRBD1 is a possible D gene (6 bases). The CDR3 loop spans 13 amino acids. Germline-derived CDR1 and CDR2 are SGHRS and YFSETQ. The V gene lost 4 bases and the J gene lost 6 bases, with 13 bases spanning the gap. Here the CDR3 DNA reads TGCGCCAGCAGCCCACTTCAGGGGTCTGAAGCTTTCTTT. Its protein is CASSPLQGSEAFF.

The chain employs TRBV5-1 and TRBJ2-1; 9 bases agree with TRBD1. V shed 4 bases, J shed 7 bases, and the junction held 15 bases outside the gene matches. The V gene's germline CDR1 is SGHRS and CDR2 YFSETQ. The CDR3 is made up of 17 amino acids. The CDR3 DNA follows: TGCGCCAGCAGCGTTCGCCCGGGACAGGGTTCCTCGAATGAGCAGTTCTTC. Translation gives CASSVRPGQGSSNEQFF.

This clonotype was recorded at least ten times. The rearrangement links TRBV29-1 to TRBJ2-7, with D tentatively TRBD1 or TRBD2 (5 bases each). V gave up 3 bases and J gave up 5 bases, with 14 bases separating them. This CDR3 is 13 amino acids long. In germline, CDR1 is SQVTM, CDR2 ANQGSEA. DNA for the CDR3: TGCAGCGTTGACGGGACCCCCTTGGACGAGCAGTACTTC. Its protein product is CSVDGTPLDEQYF.

Many counts were recorded for this clonotype. CDR3 in amino acids: CASSSQQGANGYTF. The CDR3 DNA reads TGTGCCAGCAGCTCCCAACAGGGTGCAAATGGCTACACCTTC. The V call is TRBV7-9, the J call TRBJ1-2, with a possible D match to TRBD1 (6 bases). This CDR3 region has 14 residues. The V end lost 4 bases, the J end lost 6 bases, and 15 bases lay between the germline ends. CDR1 is SEHNR, CDR2 FQNEAQ, per germline (reference sequence). Combining the CDR3 with reference TRBV7-9 and TRBJ1-2 gives the whole variable domain DTGVSQNPRHKITKRGQNVTFRCDPISEHNRLYWYRQTLGQGPEFLTYFQNEAQLEKSRLLSDRFSAERPKGSFSTLEIQRTEQGDSAMYLCASSSQQGANGYTFGSGTRLTVV.